The sequence of this T cell receptor (beta chain) was determined in a study of T cell changes during pregnancy in multiple sclerosis. The V gene end was trimmed by 7 bases and the J gene end by 5 bases; junction bases not matched to a gene: 9. The V gene's germline CDR1 is SGHRS and CDR2 YFSETQ. The CDR3 has 15 residues. Assay: immunoSEQ multiplex PCR; the TCRdb copy retains only in-frame clones and omits some. The data contain approximately 84,000 clones, 94% of them singletons. V and J are TRBV5-1 and TRBJ2-1; TRBD2 matches at 10 bases. This specimen consisted of peripheral blood, obtained in the third trimester of pregnancy. The receptor comes from a female donor with multiple sclerosis, enrolled in a pregnancy study. CDR3 in DNA: TGCGCCAGCGGCGGCCCTACTAGCGGGAACAATGAGCAGTTCTTC. Translation: CASGGPTSGNNEQFF.